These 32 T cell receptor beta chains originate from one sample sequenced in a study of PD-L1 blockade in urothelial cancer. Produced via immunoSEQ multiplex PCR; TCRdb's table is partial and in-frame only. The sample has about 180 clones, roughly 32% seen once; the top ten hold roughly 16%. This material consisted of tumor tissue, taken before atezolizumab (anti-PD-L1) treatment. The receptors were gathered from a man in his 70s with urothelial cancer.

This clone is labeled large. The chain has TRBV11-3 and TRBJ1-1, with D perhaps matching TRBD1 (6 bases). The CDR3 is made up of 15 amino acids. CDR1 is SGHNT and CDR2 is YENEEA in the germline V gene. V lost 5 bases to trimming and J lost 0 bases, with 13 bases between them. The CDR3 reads CASSDGGHMNTEAFF. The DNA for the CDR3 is TGTGCCAGCAGCGATGGGGGACACATGAACACTGAAGCTTTCTTT.

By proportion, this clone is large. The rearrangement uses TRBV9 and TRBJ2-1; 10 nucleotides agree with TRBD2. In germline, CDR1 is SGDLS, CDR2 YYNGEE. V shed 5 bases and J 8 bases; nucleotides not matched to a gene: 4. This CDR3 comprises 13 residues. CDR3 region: CASSDGTSDEQFF. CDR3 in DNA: TGTGCCAGCAGTGACGGGACTAGCGATGAGCAGTTCTTC.

For the CDR3, the DNA is TGTGCCAGCAGCTTGGACAGGGGGTACACCGGGGAGCTGTTTTTT. Residues: CASSLDRGYTGELFF. V is TRBV6-8 and J is TRBJ2-2, with 10 positions matching TRBD1. The CDR3 runs to 15 residues. J was trimmed by 3 bases and V by 6 bases; bases with no gene match: 4. From germline, CDR1 is MNHGY and CDR2 SAAAGT.

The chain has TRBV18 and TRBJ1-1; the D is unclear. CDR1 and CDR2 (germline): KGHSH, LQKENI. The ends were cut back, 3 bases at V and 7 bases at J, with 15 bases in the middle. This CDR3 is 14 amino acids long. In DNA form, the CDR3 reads TGTGCCAGCTCACCGGATGACCTCGGCAGTGAAGCTTTCTTT. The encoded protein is CASSPDDLGSEAFF.

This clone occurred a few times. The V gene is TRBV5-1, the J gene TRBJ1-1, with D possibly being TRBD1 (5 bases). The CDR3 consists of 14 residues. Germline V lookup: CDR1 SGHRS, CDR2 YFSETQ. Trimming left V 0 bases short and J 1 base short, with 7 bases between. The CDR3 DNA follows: TGCGCCAGCAGCTTGGATCAGGGGAACACTGAAGCTTTCTTT. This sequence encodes CASSLDQGNTEAFF.

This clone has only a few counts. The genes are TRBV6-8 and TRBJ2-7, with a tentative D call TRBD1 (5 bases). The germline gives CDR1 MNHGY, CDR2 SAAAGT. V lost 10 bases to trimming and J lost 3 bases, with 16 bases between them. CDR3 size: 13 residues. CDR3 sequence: CATRTPGSYEQYF. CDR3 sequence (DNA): TGTGCCACCAGGACACCTGGAAGCTACGAGCAGTACTTC.

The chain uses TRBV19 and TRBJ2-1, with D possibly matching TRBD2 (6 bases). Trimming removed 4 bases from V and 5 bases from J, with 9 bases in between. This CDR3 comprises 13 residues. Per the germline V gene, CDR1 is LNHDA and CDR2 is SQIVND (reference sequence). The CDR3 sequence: CASSSRTNNEQFF. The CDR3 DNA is TGTGCCAGTAGTAGTAGGACTAACAATGAGCAGTTCTTC.

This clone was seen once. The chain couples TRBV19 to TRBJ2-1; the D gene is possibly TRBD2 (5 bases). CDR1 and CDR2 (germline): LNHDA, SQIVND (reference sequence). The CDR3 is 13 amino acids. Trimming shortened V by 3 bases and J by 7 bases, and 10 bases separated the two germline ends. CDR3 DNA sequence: TGTGCCAGTAGTATCCCGAGGGTGAATGAGCAGTTCTTC. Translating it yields CASSIPRVNEQFF.

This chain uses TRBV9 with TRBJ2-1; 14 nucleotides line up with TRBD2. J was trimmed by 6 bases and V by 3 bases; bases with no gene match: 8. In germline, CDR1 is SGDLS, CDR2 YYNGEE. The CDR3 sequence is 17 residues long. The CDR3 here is CASSGRWTSGRPNEQFF. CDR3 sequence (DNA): TGTGCCAGCAGCGGCCGTTGGACTAGCGGGAGGCCCAATGAGCAGTTCTTC.

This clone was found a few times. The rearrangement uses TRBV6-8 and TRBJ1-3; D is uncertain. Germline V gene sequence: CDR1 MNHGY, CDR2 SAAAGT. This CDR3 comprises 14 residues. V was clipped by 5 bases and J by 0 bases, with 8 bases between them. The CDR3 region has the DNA TGTGCCAGCAGTGAGCGACCCTCTGGAAACACCATATATTTT. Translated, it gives CASSERPSGNTIYF.

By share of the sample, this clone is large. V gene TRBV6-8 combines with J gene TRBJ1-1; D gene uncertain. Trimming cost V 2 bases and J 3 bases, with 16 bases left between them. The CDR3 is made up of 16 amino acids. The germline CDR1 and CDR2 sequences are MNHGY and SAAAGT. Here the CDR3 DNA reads TGTGCCAGCAGTTACCACCCCGGGTGGGCCTACACTGAAGCTTTCTTT. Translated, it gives CASSYHPGWAYTEAFF.

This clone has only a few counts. The CDR3 loop is CASSFSLSYEQYF. As DNA, the CDR3 is TGTGCCAGCAGTTTTTCCCTATCCTACGAGCAGTACTTC. The J gene is TRBJ2-7, the V gene TRBV28; D uncertain. The CDR3 has 13 residues. Germline V CDR1 and CDR2: MDHEN, SYDVKM. Trimming removed 3 bases from V and 1 base from J, with 7 bases in between.

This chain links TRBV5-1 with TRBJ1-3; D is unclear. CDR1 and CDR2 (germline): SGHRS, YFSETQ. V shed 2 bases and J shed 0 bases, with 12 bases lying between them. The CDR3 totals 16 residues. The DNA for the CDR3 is TGCGCCAGCAGCTTTGGGCAGAGCTTCTCTGGAAACACCATATATTTT. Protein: CASSFGQSFSGNTIYF.

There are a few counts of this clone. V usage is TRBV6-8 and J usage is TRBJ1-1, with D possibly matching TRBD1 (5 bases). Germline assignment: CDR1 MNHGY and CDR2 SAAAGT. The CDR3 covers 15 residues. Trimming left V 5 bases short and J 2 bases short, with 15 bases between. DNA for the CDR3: TGTGCCAGCAGTGTAGTTAAGGGACGAAACACTGAAGCTTTCTTT. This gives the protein CASSVVKGRNTEAFF.

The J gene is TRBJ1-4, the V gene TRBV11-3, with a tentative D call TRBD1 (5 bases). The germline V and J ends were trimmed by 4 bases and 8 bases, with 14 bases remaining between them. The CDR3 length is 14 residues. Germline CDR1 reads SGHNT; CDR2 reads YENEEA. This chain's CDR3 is CASSWGAGTEKLFF. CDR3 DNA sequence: TGTGCCAGCAGCTGGGGAGCAGGGACGGAAAAACTGTTTTTT.

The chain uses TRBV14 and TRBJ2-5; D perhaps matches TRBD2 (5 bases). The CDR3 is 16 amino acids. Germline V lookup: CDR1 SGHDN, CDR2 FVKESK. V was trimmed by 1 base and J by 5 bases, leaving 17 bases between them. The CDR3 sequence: CASSQVDGNLRETQYF. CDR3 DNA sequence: TGTGCCAGCAGCCAAGTCGACGGGAACTTAAGGGAGACCCAGTACTTC.

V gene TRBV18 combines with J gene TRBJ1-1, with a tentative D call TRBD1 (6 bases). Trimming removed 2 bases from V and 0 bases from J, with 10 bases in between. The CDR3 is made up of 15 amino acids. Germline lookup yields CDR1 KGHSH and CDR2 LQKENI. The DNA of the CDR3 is TGTGCCAGCTCACCAGGACAGAAAATGAACACTGAAGCTTTCTTT. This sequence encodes CASSPGQKMNTEAFF.

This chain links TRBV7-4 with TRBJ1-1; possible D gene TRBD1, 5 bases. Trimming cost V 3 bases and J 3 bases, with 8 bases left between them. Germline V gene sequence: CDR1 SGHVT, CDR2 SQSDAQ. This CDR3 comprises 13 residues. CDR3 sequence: CASSFGRDTEAFF. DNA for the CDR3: TGTGCCAGCAGCTTCGGCAGGGACACTGAAGCTTTCTTT.

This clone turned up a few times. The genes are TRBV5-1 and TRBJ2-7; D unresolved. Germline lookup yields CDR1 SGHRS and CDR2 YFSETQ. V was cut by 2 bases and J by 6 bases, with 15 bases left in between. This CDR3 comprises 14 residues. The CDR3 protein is CASSLGRLESEQYF. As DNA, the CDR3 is TGCGCCAGCAGCTTAGGCAGGTTGGAAAGCGAGCAGTACTTC.

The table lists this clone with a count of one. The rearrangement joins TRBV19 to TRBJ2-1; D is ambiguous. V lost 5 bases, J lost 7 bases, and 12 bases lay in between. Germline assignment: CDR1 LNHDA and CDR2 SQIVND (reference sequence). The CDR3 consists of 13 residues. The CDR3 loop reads CASSVARANEQFF. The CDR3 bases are TGTGCCAGTAGTGTGGCCAGAGCGAATGAGCAGTTCTTC.

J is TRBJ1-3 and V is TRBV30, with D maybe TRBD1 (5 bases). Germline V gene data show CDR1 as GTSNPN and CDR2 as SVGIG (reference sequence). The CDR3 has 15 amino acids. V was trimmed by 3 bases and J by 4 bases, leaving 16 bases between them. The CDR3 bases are TGTGCCTGGAGAACAGGATTGGGTGTGGGAAACACCATATATTTT. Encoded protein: CAWRTGLGVGNTIYF.

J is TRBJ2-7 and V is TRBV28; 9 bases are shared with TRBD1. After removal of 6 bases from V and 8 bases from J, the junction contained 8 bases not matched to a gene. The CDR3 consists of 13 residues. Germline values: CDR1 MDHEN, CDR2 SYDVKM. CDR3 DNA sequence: TGTGCCAGCAGAGGGACAGGGCAGCCGAAGCAGTACTTC. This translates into CASRGTGQPKQYF.

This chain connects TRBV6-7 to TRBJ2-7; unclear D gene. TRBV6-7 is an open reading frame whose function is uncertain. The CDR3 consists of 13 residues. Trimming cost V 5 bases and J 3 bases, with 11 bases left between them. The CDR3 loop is CASSGRKGYEQYF. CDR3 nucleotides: TGTGCCAGCAGTGGACGTAAGGGCTACGAGCAGTACTTC.

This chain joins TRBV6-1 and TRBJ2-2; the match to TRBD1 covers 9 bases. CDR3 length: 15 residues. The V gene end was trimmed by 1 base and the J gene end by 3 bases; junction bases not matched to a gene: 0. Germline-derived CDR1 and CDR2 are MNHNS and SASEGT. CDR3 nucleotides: TGTGCCAGCAGTGAAGGGGACAGGGACACCGGGGAGCTGTTTTTT. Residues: CASSEGDRDTGELFF.

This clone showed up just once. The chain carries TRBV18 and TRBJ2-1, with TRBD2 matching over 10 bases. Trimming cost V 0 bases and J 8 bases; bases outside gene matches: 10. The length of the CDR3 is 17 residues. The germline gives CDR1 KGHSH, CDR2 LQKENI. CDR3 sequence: CASSPPSSSGSIHEQFF. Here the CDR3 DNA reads TGTGCCAGCTCACCACCGAGTTCTAGCGGGAGTATCCATGAGCAGTTCTTC.

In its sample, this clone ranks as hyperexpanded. The CDR3 region is CASSGRTGLYAFF. The CDR3 bases are TGTGCCAGCAGCGGCCGGACAGGGTTGTATGCTTTCTTT. The chain couples TRBV6-8 to TRBJ1-1; 8 bases agree with TRBD1. Germline values: CDR1 MNHGY, CDR2 SAAAGT. V was pared by 6 bases and J by 11 bases, with 11 bases of the junction left unmatched. CDR3 size: 13 residues.

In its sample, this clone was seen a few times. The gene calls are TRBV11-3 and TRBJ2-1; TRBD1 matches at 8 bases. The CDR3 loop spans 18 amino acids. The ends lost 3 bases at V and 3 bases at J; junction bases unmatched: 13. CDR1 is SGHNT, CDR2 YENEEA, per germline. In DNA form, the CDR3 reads TGTGCCAGCAGCTTCCATCCGCGACAGGGGCGTAGCTACAATGAGCAGTTCTTC. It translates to CASSFHPRQGRSYNEQFF.

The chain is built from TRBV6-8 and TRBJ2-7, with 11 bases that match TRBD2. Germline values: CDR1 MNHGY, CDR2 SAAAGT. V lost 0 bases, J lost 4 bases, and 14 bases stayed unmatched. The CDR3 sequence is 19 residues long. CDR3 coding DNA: TGTGCCAGCAGTTACTCGAGTAGCGGGAGGGCCAGGATTATATACGAGCAGTACTTC. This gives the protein CASSYSSSGRARIIYEQYF.

The CDR3 DNA is TGTGCCAGCAGTTCGGACAGAACGTATGGCTACACCTTC. Translation: CASSSDRTYGYTF. V gene TRBV9 combines with J gene TRBJ1-2; a weak D match, TRBD1 (6 bases). CDR1 and CDR2 from the germline V gene are SGDLS and YYNGEE. Trimming shortened V by 5 bases and J by 5 bases, and 13 bases separated the two germline ends. The CDR3 is 13 amino acids.

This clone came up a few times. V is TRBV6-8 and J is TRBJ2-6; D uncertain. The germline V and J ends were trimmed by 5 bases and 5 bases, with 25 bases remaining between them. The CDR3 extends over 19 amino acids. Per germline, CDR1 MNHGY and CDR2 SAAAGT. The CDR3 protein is CASSDAYWHRQSRANVLTF. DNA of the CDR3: TGTGCCAGCAGTGATGCATACTGGCATCGACAAAGTCGGGCCAACGTCCTGACTTTC.

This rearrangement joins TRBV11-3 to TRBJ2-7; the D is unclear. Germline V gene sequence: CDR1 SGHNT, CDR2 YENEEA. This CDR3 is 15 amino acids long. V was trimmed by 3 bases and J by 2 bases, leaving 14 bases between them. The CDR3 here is CASSLALGQAYEQYF. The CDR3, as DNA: TGTGCCAGCAGCTTGGCCCTAGGCCAAGCCTACGAGCAGTACTTC.

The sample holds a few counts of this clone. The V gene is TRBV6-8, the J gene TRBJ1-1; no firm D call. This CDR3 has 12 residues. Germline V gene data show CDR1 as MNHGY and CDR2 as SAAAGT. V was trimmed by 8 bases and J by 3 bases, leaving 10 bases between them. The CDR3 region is CASCSLDTEAFF. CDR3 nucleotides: TGTGCCAGCTGCTCTCTCGACACTGAAGCTTTCTTT.